A selection of T cell receptor beta chains follows, all from one sample in a study of T cell changes during pregnancy in multiple sclerosis. Using immunoSEQ multiplex PCR, the repertoire was profiled, and TCRdb retains in-frame clones only, with some absent. The repertoire holds 61,000 or so clones, with just under 95% as singletons. The sequencing here drew on CD4+ T cells from peripheral blood mononuclear cells, taken before pregnancy. Every receptor here comes from a female donor with multiple sclerosis, enrolled in a pregnancy study. Each CDR3 is given with its conserved first and last residue. D genes are given only for firm matches. Rows give clone size only sometimes, using once, few, many, or a class for an expanded clone.

D	size	V	J	CDR3	DNA
.	.	TRBV18	TRBJ1-1	CASSPIPPGSSNTEAFF	TGTGCCAGCTCACCTATCCCCCCGGGGAGTTCGAACACTGAAGCTTTCTTT
TRBD2	.	TRBV5-6	TRBJ2-1	CASSLTSGRWGNEQFF	TGTGCCAGCAGCTTGACTAGCGGGAGGTGGGGCAATGAGCAGTTCTTC
.	.	TRBV28	TRBJ1-5	CASSLHTGTPGNQPQHF	TGTGCCAGCAGTTTACATACCGGGACACCGGGCAATCAGCCCCAGCATTTT
.	.	TRBV5-8	TRBJ2-3	CASSFIGTDTQYF	TGTGCCAGCAGCTTTATCGGGACAGATACGCAGTATTTT
TRBD2	.	TRBV5-6	TRBJ2-5	CASSQRELGGETQYF	TGTGCCAGCAGCCAGCGGGAGCTGGGAGGAGAGACCCAGTACTTC
TRBD2	.	TRBV7-2	TRBJ2-7	CASSPTGGRSYEQYF	TGTGCCAGCAGCCCCACGGGGGGTAGATCCTACGAGCAGTACTTC
.	.	TRBV27	TRBJ2-4	CASSFRQLSNIQYF	TGTGCCAGCAGTTTTCGACAGCTTTCGAACATTCAGTACTTC
TRBD1	.	TRBV28	TRBJ1-5	CASSFWVGQGGQPQHF	TGTGCCAGCAGTTTTTGGGTGGGACAGGGTGGTCAGCCCCAGCATTTT
TRBD2	.	TRBV13	TRBJ2-7	CASSLFVLANGEQYF	TGTGCCAGCAGCTTATTTGTACTAGCGAATGGAGAGCAGTACTTC
.	.	TRBV19	TRBJ2-1	CASSIEDRRAKSNEQFF	TGTGCCAGTAGTATAGAAGACCGGAGGGCCAAGAGCAATGAGCAGTTCTTC
TRBD2	.	TRBV10-3	TRBJ2-5	CAISERIAGVGETQYF	TGTGCCATCAGTGAGAGAATAGCGGGAGTAGGTGAGACCCAGTACTTC
.	.	TRBV15	TRBJ2-2	CATSKSRQAWGGELFF	TGTGCCACCAGCAAAAGTAGACAGGCCTGGGGCGGGGAGCTGTTTTTT
.	.	TRBV28	TRBJ2-7	CASSSTGYEQYF	TGTGCCAGCAGTTCAACAGGATACGAGCAGTACTTC
.	.	TRBV29-1	TRBJ2-7	CSVYSGYEQYF	TGCAGCGTCTATAGCGGCTACGAGCAGTACTTC
TRBD1	.	TRBV27	TRBJ2-7	CASSPRQGSPTEQYF	TGTGCCAGCAGTCCCCGACAGGGTAGTCCTACGGAGCAGTACTTC
.	.	TRBV7-2	TRBJ2-7	CASSLVLDYEQYF	TGTGCCAGCAGCTTAGTGCTAGACTACGAGCAGTACTTC
TRBD1	.	TRBV9	TRBJ2-7	CASSVGTGAYEQYF	TGTGCCAGCAGCGTAGGGACAGGGGCCTACGAGCAGTACTTC
.	.	TRBV29-1	TRBJ1-1	CSAAGQSNTEAFF	TGCAGCGCCGCCGGACAGTCTAACACTGAAGCTTTCTTT
TRBD2	.	TRBV7-2	TRBJ2-1	CASRSGTSVRNEQFF	TGTGCCAGCAGGTCCGGGACTAGCGTTAGGAATGAGCAGTTCTTC
.	.	TRBV5-5	TRBJ2-6	CASSWRDLSGANVLTF	TGTGCCAGCAGCTGGAGGGACCTCTCTGGGGCCAACGTCCTGACTTTC
TRBD2	.	TRBV28	TRBJ2-7	CASSSGGPSYEQYF	TGTGCCAGCAGTTCGGGAGGGCCCTCCTACGAGCAGTACTTC
.	.	TRBV28	TRBJ2-7	CASSLPKTYEQYF	TGTGCCAGCAGTTTACCAAAAACCTACGAGCAGTACTTC
TRBD1	.	TRBV7-2	TRBJ1-2	CASSLVRTGLSGYTF	TGTGCCAGCAGCTTAGTAAGGACAGGGTTAAGTGGCTACACCTTC
TRBD2	.	TRBV7-2	TRBJ2-1	CASSFSGTSSYNEQFF	TGTGCCAGCAGCTTCTCCGGGACTAGCAGCTACAATGAGCAGTTCTTC
.	.	TRBV12-5	TRBJ2-3	CASGGRTGAATDTQYF	TGTGCTAGTGGTGGACGGACGGGAGCGGCCACAGATACGCAGTATTTT
TRBD2	few	TRBV9	TRBJ2-2	CASSILAGVRSAGELFF	TGTGCCAGCAGCATCTTAGCGGGAGTCCGATCCGCCGGGGAGCTGTTTTTT
.	.	TRBV4-1	TRBJ2-1	CASSRGEGTTVNEQFF	TGCGCCAGCAGCCGGGGGGAAGGTACTACCGTCAATGAGCAGTTCTTC
TRBD2	once	TRBV9	TRBJ2-7	CASSVGGSFDEQYF	TGTGCCAGCAGCGTAGGCGGGAGCTTCGACGAGCAGTACTTC
TRBD2	.	TRBV18	TRBJ2-7	CASSPPTSYLQQYF	TGTGCCAGCTCACCACCGACTAGCTACCTTCAGCAGTACTTC
.	.	TRBV7-6	TRBJ2-1	CASSRAASTSYNEQFF	TGTGCCAGCAGCCGAGCCGCCTCCACCTCCTACAATGAGCAGTTCTTC
.	.	TRBV29-1	TRBJ2-1	CSASTSLSNEQFF	TGCAGCGCCTCAACTAGCCTCTCGAATGAGCAGTTCTTC
.	once	TRBV7-9	TRBJ2-5	CASHGWAGGAQYF	TGTGCCAGCCACGGTTGGGCGGGCGGTGCCCAGTACTTC